Below are 4 T cell receptor beta chains sequenced from a single sample in a study of blood T cell repertoires in COVID-19. Some clones are missing from TCRdb's copy, which holds only in-frame ones; the method was immunoSEQ multiplex PCR. The repertoire holds 150,000 to 200,000 clones, with around 85% as singletons. The sequenced sample consisted of peripheral blood. The receptors were gathered from a human donor with acute or convalescent COVID-19. The donor label of this sample is uncertain.

Only one count was recorded for this clone. The chain has TRBV29-1 and TRBJ1-4, with D perhaps matching TRBD1 (6 bases). Germline V gene lookup returns CDR1 SQVTM and CDR2 ANQGSEA. V lost 0 bases and J 5 bases, leaving 13 bases between the germline ends. The CDR3 extends over 15 amino acids. CDR3 nucleotides: TGCAGCGTTGAAGACCACAGGGTATCGAATGAAAAACTGTTTTTT. Residues: CSVEDHRVSNEKLFF.

The chain is built from TRBV15 and TRBJ1-4; D perhaps matches TRBD1 (5 bases). Germline CDR1 and CDR2: LNHNV and YYDKDF (reference sequence). V lost 1 base to trimming and J lost 4 bases, with 16 bases between them. CDR3 size: 17 residues. DNA for the CDR3: TGTGCCACCAGCAGAGGAGGCAGGGCAAATGGTAATGAAAAACTGTTTTTT. This encodes CATSRGGRANGNEKLFF.

The chain employs TRBV11-1 and TRBJ2-5; 7 positions agree with TRBD1. This CDR3 region has 12 residues. From germline, CDR1 is SGHAT and CDR2 FQDESV (reference sequence). Trimming took 8 bases from V and 2 from J; bases not matched to a gene: 2. CDR3 residues: CASGDRQETQYF. CDR3 nucleotide sequence: TGTGCCAGCGGGGACAGACAAGAGACCCAGTACTTC.

The chain couples TRBV23-1 to TRBJ1-2, with D possibly being TRBD1 (5 bases). TRBV23-1 is given ORF status, its function remaining uncertain. V lost 2 bases and J 4 bases, leaving 11 bases between the germline ends. This CDR3 has 14 residues. CDR3: CASSQPGGSYGYTF. CDR3 DNA sequence: TGCGCCAGCAGTCAACCGGGGGGAAGCTATGGCTACACCTTC.